The next 16 T cell receptor beta chains were all read from a single sample in a study of shared clonotypes between healthy human individuals. TCRdb's table, derived via immunoSEQ multiplex PCR, lists solely in-frame clones and lacks some. The sample includes under 1,100,000 clones, more than 60% seen only once; the top ten take about 1.5%. The sequencing input was memory CD4+ T cells sorted from blood. Stated subset: CD45RA-negative fraction. These TCRs come from a man between 18 and 29 years old in good health.

The rearrangement uses TRBV7-9 and TRBJ2-7; possible D gene TRBD1, 5 bases. The V and J ends lost 3 bases and 3 bases respectively, with 6 bases between them. Germline values: CDR1 SEHNR, CDR2 FQNEAQ (reference sequence). The CDR3 sequence is 12 residues long. This CDR3 reads CASSFDSYEQYF. Written as DNA, the CDR3 is TGTGCCAGCAGCTTCGACAGCTACGAGCAGTACTTC.

This clone has only one observation. The V gene is TRBV19, the J gene TRBJ2-6; a possible D gene is TRBD1 (5 bases). Germline CDR1 and CDR2: LNHDA and SQIVND (reference sequence). The CDR3 runs to 16 residues. Trimming took 10 bases from V and 0 from J, leaving 16 bases between them. The CDR3, as DNA: TGTGCCATCAAGGCCCAGGGCAGCTCTGGGGCCAACGTCCTGACTTTC. Amino acids: CAIKAQGSSGANVLTF.

The chain links TRBV5-4 to TRBJ1-1; D is possibly TRBD1 (6 bases). Germline lookup yields CDR1 SGHNT and CDR2 YYREEE (reference sequence). The V and J ends lost 0 bases and 4 bases respectively, with 13 bases between them. CDR3 length equals 15 residues. The CDR3 sequence is CASSLGREGGTEAFF. In nucleotides, the CDR3 is TGTGCCAGCAGCTTGGGGAGGGAGGGGGGCACTGAAGCTTTCTTT.

The rearrangement links TRBV5-3 to TRBJ1-6; possible D gene TRBD1, 6 bases. TRBV5-3 is noted as an ORF with a role that remains uncertain. The CDR3 spans 15 residues. Trimming removed 4 bases at V and 4 bases at J, with 12 bases between. The CDR3 loop is CARSPGTTYNSPLHF. The CDR3 DNA is TGTGCCAGAAGCCCCGGGACAACTTATAATTCACCCCTCCACTTT.

This sequence joins TRBV7-2 and TRBJ1-5; D call uncertain. Between the trimmed V and J ends, which lost 0 bases and 0 bases, there was a span of 6 bases. CDR1 SGHTA and CDR2 FQGNSA come from the germline V gene. The CDR3 consists of 15 residues. As DNA, the CDR3 is TGTGCCAGCAGCTTAGCGTTGCATAGCAATCAGCCCCAGCATTTT. Amino acids: CASSLALHSNQPQHF. Full variable domain (remainder filled in from reference TRBV7-2 and TRBJ1-5): GAGVSQSPSNKVTEKGKDVELRCDPISGHTALYWYRQSLGQGLEFLIYFQGNSAPDKSGLPSDRFSAERTGGSVSTLTIQRTQQEDSAVYLCASSLALHSNQPQHFGDGTRLSIL.

This clone was found a few times. V and J are TRBV10-3 and TRBJ1-6; TRBD1 might be the D (6 bases). There are 15 residues in the CDR3. Between the trimmed V and J ends, which lost 2 bases and 5 bases, there was a span of 10 bases. Germline CDR1 is ENHRY and CDR2 is SYGVKD. CDR3 sequence: CAISEAAGDNSPLHF. The CDR3 DNA follows: TGTGCCATCAGTGAGGCCGCAGGGGATAATTCACCCCTCCACTTT.

This chain connects TRBV19 to TRBJ2-7; maybe TRBD2 (5 bases). The germline V and J ends were trimmed by 3 bases and 5 bases, with 8 bases remaining between them. This CDR3 is 12 amino acids long. The germline gives CDR1 LNHDA, CDR2 SQIVND (reference sequence). The CDR3 loop reads CASSMVGNEQYF. CDR3 in DNA: TGTGCCAGTAGTATGGTCGGGAACGAGCAGTACTTC. The full variable domain, with the rest looked up from reference TRBV19 and TRBJ2-7, is DGGITQSPKYLFRKEGQNVTLSCEQNLNHDAMYWYRQDPGQGLRLIYYSQIVNDFQKGDIAEGYSVSREKKESFPLTVTSAQKNPTAFYLCASSMVGNEQYFGPGTRLTVT.

V is TRBV4-1 and J is TRBJ2-7; TRBD1 matches at 7 bases. Germline-derived CDR1 and CDR2 are MGHRA and YSYEKL. This CDR3 has 13 amino acids. Trimming took 7 bases from V and 3 from J; bases not matched to a gene: 6. CDR3 residues: CASTRDSGYEQYF. CDR3 DNA: TGCGCCAGCACCCGGGACAGCGGCTACGAGCAGTACTTC.

This clone was counted between two and nine times. This rearrangement joins TRBV6-5 to TRBJ2-2; tentative D call: TRBD2 (5 bases). CDR3 length: 15 residues. Per germline, CDR1 MNHEY and CDR2 SVGAGI. The V gene lost 10 bases and the J gene lost 0 bases, with 15 bases spanning the gap. For the CDR3, the DNA is TGTGCCACCCTCGTATTAGCGTCGAACACCGGGGAGCTGTTTTTT. This gives the protein CATLVLASNTGELFF.

The sample holds a few counts of this clone. This chain joins TRBV5-4 and TRBJ2-2; 9 bases map to TRBD2. CDR3 size: 16 residues. Germline CDR1 SGHNT, CDR2 YYREEE (reference sequence). Unmatched junction bases numbered 2, after V lost 0 bases and J lost 2 bases. The CDR3 DNA reads as TGTGCCAGCAGCTTGGGACTAGCGGCAAACACCGGGGAGCTGTTTTTT. This translates into CASSLGLAANTGELFF.

V and J are TRBV6-6 and TRBJ1-5, with D perhaps matching TRBD1 (6 bases). The CDR3 covers 13 residues. V shed 0 bases and J shed 15 bases, with 15 bases lying between them. Germline assignment: CDR1 MNHNY and CDR2 SVGAGI (reference sequence). DNA for the CDR3: TGTGCCAGCAGTTACTCGTCCGACAGGACCCGGCATTTT. Translated: CASSYSSDRTRHF.

The V and J genes are TRBV5-8 and TRBJ1-6, with 7 bases identical to TRBD1. CDR1 and CDR2 from the germline V gene are SGHTS and YDEGEE. The trim removed 0 bases at V and 9 bases at J, leaving 6 bases unmatched. This CDR3 is 15 amino acids long. The CDR3 region is CASSLATGSFSPLHF. CDR3 bases: TGTGCCAGCAGCTTGGCGACAGGGAGTTTTTCACCCCTCCACTTT.

This clone occurred a few times. The J gene is TRBJ1-1, the V gene TRBV30; D is unresolved. The germline CDR1 and CDR2 sequences are GTSNPN and SVGIG (reference sequence). Trimming cost V 3 bases and J 8 bases, with 13 bases left between them. The CDR3 is 12 residues long. CDR3 region: CAWSPPGSEAFF. The CDR3 DNA reads TGTGCCTGGAGCCCACCAGGATCGGAAGCTTTCTTT.

V and J are TRBV7-9 and TRBJ2-1; 10 bases agree with TRBD2. This CDR3 is built from 17 residues. Germline V lookup: CDR1 SEHNR, CDR2 FQNEAQ (reference sequence). Trimming cost V 2 bases and J 9 bases; bases outside gene matches: 13. DNA for the CDR3: TGTGCCAGCAGCTTATGGCCTACTAGCGGGATTAGCGGTGAGCAGTTCTTC. Protein: CASSLWPTSGISGEQFF. Full variable domain (remainder filled in from reference TRBV7-9 and TRBJ2-1): DTGVSQNPRHKITKRGQNVTFRCDPISEHNRLYWYRQTLGQGPEFLTYFQNEAQLEKSRLLSDRFSAERPKGSFSTLEIQRTEQGDSAMYLCASSLWPTSGISGEQFFGPGTRLTVL.

This chain connects TRBV6-1 to TRBJ2-2, with 9 nucleotides matching TRBD2. V was clipped by 7 bases and J by 0 bases; unmatched bases: 6. Germline CDR1 reads MNHNS; CDR2 reads SASEGT. The CDR3 extends over 16 amino acids. Here the CDR3 DNA reads TGTGCCAGCACCGAAGCGGGGGGACCGAACACCGGGGAGCTGTTTTTT. Protein sequence: CASTEAGGPNTGELFF.

A note on this clone: Other DNA sequences in the same sample also yield this CDR3. The chain has TRBV6-6 and TRBJ2-1; unclear D gene. Germline V gene lookup returns CDR1 MNHNY and CDR2 SVGAGI (reference sequence). This CDR3 is built from 15 residues. Trimming shortened V by 2 bases and J by 4 bases, and 12 bases separated the two germline ends. The DNA for the CDR3 is TGTGCCAGCAGTTACCGGCCAGCTTCGTACAATGAGCAGTTCTTC. As protein: CASSYRPASYNEQFF.